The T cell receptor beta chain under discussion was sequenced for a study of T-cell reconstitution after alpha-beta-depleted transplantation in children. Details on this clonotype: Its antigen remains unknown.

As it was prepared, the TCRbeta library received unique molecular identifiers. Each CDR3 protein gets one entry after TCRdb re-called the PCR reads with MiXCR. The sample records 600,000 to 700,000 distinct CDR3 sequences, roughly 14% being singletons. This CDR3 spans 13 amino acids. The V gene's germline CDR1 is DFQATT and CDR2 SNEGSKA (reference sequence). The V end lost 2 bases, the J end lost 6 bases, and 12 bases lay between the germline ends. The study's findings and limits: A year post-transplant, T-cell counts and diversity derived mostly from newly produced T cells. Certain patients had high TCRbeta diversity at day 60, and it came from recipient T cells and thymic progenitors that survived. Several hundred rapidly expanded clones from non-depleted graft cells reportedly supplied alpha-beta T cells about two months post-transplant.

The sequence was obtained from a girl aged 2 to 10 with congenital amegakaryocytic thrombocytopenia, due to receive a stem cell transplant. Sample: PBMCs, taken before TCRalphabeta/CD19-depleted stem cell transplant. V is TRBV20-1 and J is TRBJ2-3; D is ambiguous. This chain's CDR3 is CSARMTSSDTQYF. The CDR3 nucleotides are TGCAGTGCTAGAATGACCTCTTCCGATACGCAGTATTTT.